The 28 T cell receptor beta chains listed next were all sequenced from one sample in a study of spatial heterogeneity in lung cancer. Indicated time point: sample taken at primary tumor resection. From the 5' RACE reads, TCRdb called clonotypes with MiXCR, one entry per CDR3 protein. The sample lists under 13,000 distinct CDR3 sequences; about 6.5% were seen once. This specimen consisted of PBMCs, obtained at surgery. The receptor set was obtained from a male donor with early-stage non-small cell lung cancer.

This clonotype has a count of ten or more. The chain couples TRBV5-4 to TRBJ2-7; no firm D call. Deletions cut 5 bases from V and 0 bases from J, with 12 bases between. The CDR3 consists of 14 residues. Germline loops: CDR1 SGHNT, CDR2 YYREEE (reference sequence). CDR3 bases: TGTGCCAGCAGTCGACATACCAGCTCCTACGAGCAGTACTTC. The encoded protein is CASSRHTSSYEQYF.

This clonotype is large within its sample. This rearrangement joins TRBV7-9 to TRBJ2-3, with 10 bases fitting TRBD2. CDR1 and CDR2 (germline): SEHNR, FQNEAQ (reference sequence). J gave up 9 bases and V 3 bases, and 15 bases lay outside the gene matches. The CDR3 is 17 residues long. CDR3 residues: CASSFSRLAGVGGTQYF. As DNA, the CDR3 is TGTGCCAGCAGCTTCAGCCGACTAGCGGGTGTCGGAGGGACGCAGTATTTT.

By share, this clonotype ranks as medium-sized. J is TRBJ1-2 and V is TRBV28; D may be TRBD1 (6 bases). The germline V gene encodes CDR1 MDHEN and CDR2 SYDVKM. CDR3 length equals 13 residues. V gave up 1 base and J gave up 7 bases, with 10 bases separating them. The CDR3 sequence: CASSLSGGAGYTF. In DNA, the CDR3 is TGTGCCAGCAGTTTATCTGGGGGCGCTGGCTACACCTTC.

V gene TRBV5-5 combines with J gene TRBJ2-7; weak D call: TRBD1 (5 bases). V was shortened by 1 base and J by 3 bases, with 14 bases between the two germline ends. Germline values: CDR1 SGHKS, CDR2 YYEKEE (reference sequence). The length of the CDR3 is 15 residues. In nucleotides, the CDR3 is TGTGCCAGCAGCTTGTTTCAGGGTTATCTCTACGAGCAGTACTTC. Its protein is CASSLFQGYLYEQYF.

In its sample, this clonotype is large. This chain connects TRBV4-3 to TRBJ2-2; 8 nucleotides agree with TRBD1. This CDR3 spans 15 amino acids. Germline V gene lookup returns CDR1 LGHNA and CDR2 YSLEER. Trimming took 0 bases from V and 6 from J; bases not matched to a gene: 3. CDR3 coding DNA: TGCGCCAGCAGCCAAGATCCACAGGGGGCCGGGGAGCTGTTTTTT. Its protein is CASSQDPQGAGELFF.

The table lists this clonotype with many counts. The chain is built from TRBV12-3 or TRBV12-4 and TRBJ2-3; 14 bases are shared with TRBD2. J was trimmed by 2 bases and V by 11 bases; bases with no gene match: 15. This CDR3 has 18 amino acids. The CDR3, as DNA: TGTGCCGTCACGACTAGCGGGGGGGCAATCAATTTCACAGATACGCAGTATTTT. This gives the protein CAVTTSGGAINFTDTQYF.

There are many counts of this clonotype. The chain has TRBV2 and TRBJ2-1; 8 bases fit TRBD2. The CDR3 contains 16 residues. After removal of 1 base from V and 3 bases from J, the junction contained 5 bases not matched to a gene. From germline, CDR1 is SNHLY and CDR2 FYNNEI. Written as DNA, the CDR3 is TGTGCCAGCAGTGAAGAGGCTAGCGGGCTCTACAATGAGCAGTTCTTC. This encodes CASSEEASGLYNEQFF.

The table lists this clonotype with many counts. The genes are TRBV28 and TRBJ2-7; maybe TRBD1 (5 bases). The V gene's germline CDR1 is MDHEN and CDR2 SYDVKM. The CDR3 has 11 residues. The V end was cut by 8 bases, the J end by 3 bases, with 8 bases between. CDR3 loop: CASLRDYEQYF. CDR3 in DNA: TGTGCCAGCCTCAGGGACTACGAGCAGTACTTC.

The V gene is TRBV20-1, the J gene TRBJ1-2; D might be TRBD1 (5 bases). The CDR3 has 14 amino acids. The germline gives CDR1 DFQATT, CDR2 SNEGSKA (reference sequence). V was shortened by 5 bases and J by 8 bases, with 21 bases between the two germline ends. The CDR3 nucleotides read TGCAGTGCTGGGGACCCCGGAGGGGATAAAGGCTACACCTTC. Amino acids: CSAGDPGGDKGYTF.

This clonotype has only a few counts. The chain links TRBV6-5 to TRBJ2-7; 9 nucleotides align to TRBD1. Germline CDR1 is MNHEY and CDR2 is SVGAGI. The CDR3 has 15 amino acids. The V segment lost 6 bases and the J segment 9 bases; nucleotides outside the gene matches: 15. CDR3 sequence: CASSPPGQGPRGQYF. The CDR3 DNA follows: TGTGCCAGCAGCCCTCCGGGACAGGGACCCCGCGGGCAGTACTTC.

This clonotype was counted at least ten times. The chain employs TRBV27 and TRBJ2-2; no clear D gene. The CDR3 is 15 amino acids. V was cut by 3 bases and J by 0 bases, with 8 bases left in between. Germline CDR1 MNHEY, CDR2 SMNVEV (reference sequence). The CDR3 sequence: CASSFHATNTGELFF. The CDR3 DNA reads TGTGCCAGCAGTTTCCACGCGACGAACACCGGGGAGCTGTTTTTT.

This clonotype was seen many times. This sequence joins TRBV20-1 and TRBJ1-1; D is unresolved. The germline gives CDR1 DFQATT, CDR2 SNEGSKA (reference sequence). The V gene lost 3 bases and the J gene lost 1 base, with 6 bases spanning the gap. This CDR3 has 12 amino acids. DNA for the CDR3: TGCAGTGCTAGGGAAACGAACACTGAAGCTTTCTTT. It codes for CSARETNTEAFF.

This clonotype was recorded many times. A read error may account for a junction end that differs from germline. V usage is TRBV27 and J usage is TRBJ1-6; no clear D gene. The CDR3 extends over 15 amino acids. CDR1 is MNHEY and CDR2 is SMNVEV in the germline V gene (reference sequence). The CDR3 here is CASGLMGFSNSPLHF. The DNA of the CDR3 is TGTGCCAGCGGTTTGATGGGCTTTAGTAATTCACCCCTCCACTTT.

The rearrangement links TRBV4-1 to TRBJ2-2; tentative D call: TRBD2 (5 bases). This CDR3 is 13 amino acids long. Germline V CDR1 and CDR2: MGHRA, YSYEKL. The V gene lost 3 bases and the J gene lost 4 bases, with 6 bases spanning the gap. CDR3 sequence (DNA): TGCGCCAGCAGCCAGGGAGTCACCGGGGAGCTGTTTTTT. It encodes CASSQGVTGELFF.

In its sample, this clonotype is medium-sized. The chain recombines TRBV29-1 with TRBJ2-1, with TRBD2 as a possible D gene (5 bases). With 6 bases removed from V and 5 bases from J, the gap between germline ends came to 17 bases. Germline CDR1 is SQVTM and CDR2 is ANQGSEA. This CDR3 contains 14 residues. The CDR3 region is CSVGGPALDNEQFF. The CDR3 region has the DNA TGCAGCGTCGGCGGGCCGGCCTTAGACAATGAGCAGTTCTTC.

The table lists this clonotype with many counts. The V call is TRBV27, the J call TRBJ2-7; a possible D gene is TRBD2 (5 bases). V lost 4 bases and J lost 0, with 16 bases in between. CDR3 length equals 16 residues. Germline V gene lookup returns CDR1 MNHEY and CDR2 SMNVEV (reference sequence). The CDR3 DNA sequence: TGTGCCAGCAGTTCGGATGCCACCACTAGCTCCTACGAGCAGTACTTC. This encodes CASSSDATTSSYEQYF.

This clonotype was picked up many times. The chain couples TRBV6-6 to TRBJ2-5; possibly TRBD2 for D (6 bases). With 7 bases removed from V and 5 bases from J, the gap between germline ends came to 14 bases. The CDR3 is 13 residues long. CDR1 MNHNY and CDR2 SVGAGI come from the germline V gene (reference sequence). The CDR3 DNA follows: TGTGCCAGCATGGGAACTAGCTTGGAGACCCAGTACTTC. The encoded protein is CASMGTSLETQYF.

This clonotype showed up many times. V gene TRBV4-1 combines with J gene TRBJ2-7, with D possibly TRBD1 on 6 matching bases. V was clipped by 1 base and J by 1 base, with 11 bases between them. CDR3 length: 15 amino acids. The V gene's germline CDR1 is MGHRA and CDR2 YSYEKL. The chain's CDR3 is CASSQATGQSYEQYF. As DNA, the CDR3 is TGCGCCAGCAGCCAAGCAACCGGACAGTCCTACGAGCAGTACTTC.

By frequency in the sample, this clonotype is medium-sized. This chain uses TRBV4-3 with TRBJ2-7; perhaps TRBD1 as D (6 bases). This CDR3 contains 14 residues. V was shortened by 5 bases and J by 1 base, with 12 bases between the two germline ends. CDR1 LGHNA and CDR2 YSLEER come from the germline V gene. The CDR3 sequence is CASSVDRFSYEQYF. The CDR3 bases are TGCGCCAGCAGCGTTGACAGGTTTTCCTACGAGCAGTACTTC.

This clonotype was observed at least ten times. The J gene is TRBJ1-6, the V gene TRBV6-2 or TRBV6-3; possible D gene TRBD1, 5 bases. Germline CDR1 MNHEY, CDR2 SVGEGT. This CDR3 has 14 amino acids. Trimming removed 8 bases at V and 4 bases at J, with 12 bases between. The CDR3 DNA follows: TGTGCCAGCGGGGACGGACGGTATAATTCACCCCTCCACTTT. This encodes CASGDGRYNSPLHF.

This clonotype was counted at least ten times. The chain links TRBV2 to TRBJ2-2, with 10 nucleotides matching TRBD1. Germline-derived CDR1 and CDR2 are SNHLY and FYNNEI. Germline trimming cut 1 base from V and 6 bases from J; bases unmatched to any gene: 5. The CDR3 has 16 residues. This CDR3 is CASSEEDRGRPGELFF. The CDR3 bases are TGTGCCAGCAGTGAAGAAGACAGGGGGCGACCCGGGGAGCTGTTTTTT.

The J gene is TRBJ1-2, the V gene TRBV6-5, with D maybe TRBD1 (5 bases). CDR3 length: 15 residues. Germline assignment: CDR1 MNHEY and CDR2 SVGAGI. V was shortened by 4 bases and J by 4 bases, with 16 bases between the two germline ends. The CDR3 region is CASSSRPRATYGYTF. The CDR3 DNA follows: TGTGCCAGCAGTTCCCGCCCCAGGGCTACCTATGGCTACACCTTC.

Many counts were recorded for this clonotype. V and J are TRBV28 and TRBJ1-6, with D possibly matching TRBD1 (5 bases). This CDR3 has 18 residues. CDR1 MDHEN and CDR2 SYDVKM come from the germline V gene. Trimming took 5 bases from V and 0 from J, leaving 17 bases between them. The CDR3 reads CASSPDSFQSSYNSPLHF. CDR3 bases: TGTGCCAGCAGTCCCGACAGCTTTCAGAGCTCCTATAATTCACCCCTCCACTTT.

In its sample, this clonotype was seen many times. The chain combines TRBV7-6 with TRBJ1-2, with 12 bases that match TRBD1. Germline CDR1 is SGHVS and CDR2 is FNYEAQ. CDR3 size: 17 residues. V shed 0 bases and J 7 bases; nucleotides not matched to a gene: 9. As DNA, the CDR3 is TGTGCCAGCAGCTTAGCAGGGACAGGGGGCGCTTCGGGTGGCTACACCTTC. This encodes CASSLAGTGGASGGYTF. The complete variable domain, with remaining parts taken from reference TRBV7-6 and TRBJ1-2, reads GAGVSQSPRYKVTKRGQDVALRCDPISGHVSLYWYRQALGQGPEFLTYFNYEAQQDKSGLPNDRFSAERPEGSISTLTIQRTEQRDSAMYRCASSLAGTGGASGGYTFGSGTRLTVV.

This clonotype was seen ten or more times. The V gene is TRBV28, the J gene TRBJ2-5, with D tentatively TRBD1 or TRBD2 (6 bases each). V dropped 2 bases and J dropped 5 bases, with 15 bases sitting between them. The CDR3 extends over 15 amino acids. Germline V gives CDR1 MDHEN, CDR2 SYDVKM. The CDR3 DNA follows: TGTGCCAGCAGTTTAGGGTTGAGGGGGGCCGAGACCCAGTACTTC. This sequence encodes CASSLGLRGAETQYF.

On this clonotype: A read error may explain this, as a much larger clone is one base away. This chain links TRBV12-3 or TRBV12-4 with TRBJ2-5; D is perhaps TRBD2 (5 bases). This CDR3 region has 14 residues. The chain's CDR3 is CVSAKAGGPETQYF. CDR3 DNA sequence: TGTGTCAGCGCGAAGGCCGGAGGTCCAGAGACCCAGTACTTC.

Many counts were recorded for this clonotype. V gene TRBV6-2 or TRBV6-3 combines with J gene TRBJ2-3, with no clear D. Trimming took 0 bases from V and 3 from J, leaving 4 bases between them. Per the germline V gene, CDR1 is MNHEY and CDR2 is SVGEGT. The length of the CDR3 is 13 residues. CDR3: CASSYSKTDTQYF. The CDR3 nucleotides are TGTGCCAGCAGTTACTCGAAGACAGATACGCAGTATTTT.

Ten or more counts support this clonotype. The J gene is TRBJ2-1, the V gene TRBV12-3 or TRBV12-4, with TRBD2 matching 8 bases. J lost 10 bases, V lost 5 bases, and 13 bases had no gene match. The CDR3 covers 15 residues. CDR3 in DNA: TGTGCCAGCAGTCCATCTGGGACTAGTATCTTAGAGCAGTTCTTC. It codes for CASSPSGTSILEQFF.